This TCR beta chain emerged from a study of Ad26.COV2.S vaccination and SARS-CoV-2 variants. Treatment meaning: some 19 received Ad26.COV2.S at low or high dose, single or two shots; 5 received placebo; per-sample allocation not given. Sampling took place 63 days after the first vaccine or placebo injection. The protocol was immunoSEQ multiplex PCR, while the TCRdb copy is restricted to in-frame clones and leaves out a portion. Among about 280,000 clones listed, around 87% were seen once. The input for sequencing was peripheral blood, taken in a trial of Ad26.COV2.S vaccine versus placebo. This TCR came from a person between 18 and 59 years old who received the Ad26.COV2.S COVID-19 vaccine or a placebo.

The CDR3 region is CSVTRGQETQYF. CDR3 in DNA: TGCAGCGTAACAAGGGGACAAGAGACCCAGTACTTC. This rearrangement joins TRBV29-1 to TRBJ2-5, with D perhaps matching TRBD1 (5 bases). Per the germline V gene, CDR1 is SQVTM and CDR2 is ANQGSEA. V gave up 6 bases and J gave up 2 bases, with 10 bases separating them. The CDR3 has 12 residues.